Following are 26 T cell receptor beta chains from one sample sequenced in a study of cytomegalovirus exposure and HLA in healthy donors. Primers for the PCR totalled 60 Vbeta and 13 Jbeta. This table comes from immunoSEQ multiplex PCR, and its TCRdb copy is limited to in-frame clones, with some not included. This table holds fewer than 150,000 clones, about 85% found once. The sequencing input was PBMCs. These receptors were obtained from a man aged 45-65 years in good health and CMV-seronegative.

Comments on this clone: Compared with germline, one end of the junction differs, possibly owing to a read error. The rearrangement joins TRBV4-3 to TRBJ1-2; possibly TRBD1 for D (6 bases). CDR3 length: 14 amino acids. The germline V gene encodes CDR1 LGHNA and CDR2 YSLEER. The CDR3 bases are TGCGCCAGCAGGCAAGGGGGGGGCGCGAGTGGCTACACCTTC. This codes for CASRQGGGASGYTF.

The CDR3 nucleotides read TGCGCCAGCAGCCCCTCTCGCGGCTATGGCTACACCTTC. Protein: CASSPSRGYGYTF. The gene calls are TRBV4-3 and TRBJ1-2; D remains unclear. Trimming removed 4 bases at V and 4 bases at J, with 10 bases between. This CDR3 contains 13 residues. CDR1 is LGHNA and CDR2 is YSLEER in the germline V gene.

The CDR3 DNA reads as TGTGCCAGCAGCTTAGATGGGGGACATCTTACAGAGACCCAGTACTTC. Protein: CASSLDGGHLTETQYF. The chain recombines TRBV7-2 with TRBJ2-5; possible D gene TRBD1, 6 bases. V gave up 1 base and J gave up 4 bases, with 16 bases separating them. From germline, CDR1 is SGHTA and CDR2 FQGNSA. The CDR3 extends over 16 amino acids.

The chain carries TRBV28 and TRBJ2-3; 8 positions agree with TRBD2. V gave up 5 bases and J gave up 5 bases; unmatched junction bases: 6. Germline CDR1 MDHEN, CDR2 SYDVKM. The CDR3 covers 14 residues. CDR3 in DNA: TGTGCCAGCAGTCTCGGGGGGGCGATAGATACGCAGTATTTT. This encodes CASSLGGAIDTQYF.

V is TRBV5-1 and J is TRBJ1-6; D is uncertain. Trimming removed 2 bases from V and 7 bases from J, with 7 bases in between. Germline CDR1 is SGHRS and CDR2 is YFSETQ. The CDR3 length is 13 residues. CDR3 nucleotides: TGCGCCAGCAGCTTAGCGGTCAATTCACCCCTCCACTTT. Translated, it gives CASSLAVNSPLHF.

J is TRBJ1-2 and V is TRBV2, with D possibly being TRBD1 (5 bases). V lost 8 bases and J 5 bases, leaving 12 bases between the germline ends. The CDR3 consists of 12 residues. Germline V gives CDR1 SNHLY, CDR2 FYNNEI. CDR3 sequence (DNA): TGTGCCAGCCCTTCTAAGGGGTATGGCTACACCTTC. It yields the protein CASPSKGYGYTF.

J is TRBJ1-2 and V is TRBV28; 7 positions match TRBD1. This CDR3 comprises 14 residues. The V and J ends lost 3 bases and 9 bases, in that order; junction bases with no gene match: 10. CDR1 is MDHEN and CDR2 is SYDVKM in the germline V gene. DNA for the CDR3: TGTGCCAGCAGTTTGAACGGACAGGCCTCCCGCTACACCTTC. As protein: CASSLNGQASRYTF.

The chain uses TRBV6-4 and TRBJ2-1; D is uncertain. Trimming left V 4 bases short and J 11 bases short, with 15 bases between. Germline V lookup: CDR1 MRHNA, CDR2 SNTAGT. This CDR3 has 13 residues. For the CDR3, the DNA is TGTGCCAGCAGTGGATACTCCCTTTCCCAGCAGTTCTTC. Translation: CASSGYSLSQQFF.

This clone occurred once. This rearrangement joins TRBV29-1 to TRBJ2-3; possibly TRBD2 for D (6 bases). Looked up from germline, CDR1 is SQVTM and CDR2 is ANQGSEA. The CDR3 covers 14 residues. V was cut by 7 bases and J by 2 bases, with 16 bases left in between. The CDR3 spells CSGEEGGPTDTQYF. The CDR3 coding sequence is TGCAGCGGAGAAGAGGGAGGTCCCACAGATACGCAGTATTTT.

The rearrangement joins TRBV6-9 to TRBJ2-3; 10 bases agree with TRBD2. The ends lost 5 bases at V and 4 bases at J; junction bases unmatched: 9. The CDR3 spans 16 residues. Germline CDR1 and CDR2: MNHGY and SVAAGI. CDR3 in amino acids: CASSAALSGRPDTQYF. The CDR3 DNA follows: TGTGCCAGCAGTGCCGCACTTAGCGGGAGGCCAGATACGCAGTATTTT.

The chain recombines TRBV29-1 with TRBJ2-1; D perhaps matches TRBD2 (5 bases). V dropped 4 bases and J dropped 10 bases, with 17 bases sitting between them. The CDR3 is 13 amino acids. Germline CDR1 reads SQVTM; CDR2 reads ANQGSEA. The CDR3: CSVAGIVGLEQFF. In DNA form, the CDR3 reads TGCAGCGTTGCCGGGATCGTAGGTTTGGAGCAGTTCTTC.

The chain combines TRBV5-1 with TRBJ2-7; 7 bases line up with TRBD1. Germline assignment: CDR1 SGHRS and CDR2 YFSETQ. This CDR3 has 13 amino acids. J was trimmed by 4 bases and V by 0 bases; bases with no gene match: 1. CDR3 in amino acids: CASSLDRGYEQYF. As DNA, the CDR3 is TGCGCCAGCAGCTTGGACAGGGGTTACGAGCAGTACTTC.

The chain has TRBV15 and TRBJ2-5; TRBD2 agrees at 8 bases. The germline CDR1 and CDR2 sequences are LNHNV and YYDKDF (reference sequence). Trimming at V came to 7 bases and at J to 5 bases, leaving 15 bases not matched to a gene. This CDR3 has 16 amino acids. The CDR3 region is CATTPGTSGGGETQYF. The CDR3 DNA reads TGTGCCACCACCCCCGGTACTAGCGGCGGCGGGGAGACCCAGTACTTC.

This chain joins TRBV5-4 and TRBJ2-2; 10 nucleotides align to TRBD2. V shed 2 bases, J shed 6 bases, and the junction held 4 bases outside the gene matches. The CDR3 sequence is 15 residues long. CDR1 and CDR2 (germline): SGHNT, YYREEE (reference sequence). CDR3 loop: CASSLSGRVSGELFF. The CDR3 coding sequence is TGTGCCAGCAGCTTAAGCGGGAGGGTTTCCGGGGAGCTGTTTTTT.

The chain uses TRBV6-5 and TRBJ2-3; 10 nucleotides agree with TRBD2. The CDR3 loop spans 14 amino acids. Unmatched junction bases numbered 4, after V lost 6 bases and J lost 4 bases. The germline CDR1 and CDR2 sequences are MNHEY and SVGAGI. DNA for the CDR3: TGTGCCAGCAGCGATAGCGGGAGGCCAGATACGCAGTATTTT. It codes for CASSDSGRPDTQYF.

The chain employs TRBV14 and TRBJ2-2; 15 nucleotides match TRBD2. The V and J ends lost 3 bases and 6 bases, in that order; junction bases with no gene match: 5. This CDR3 has 17 residues. The germline gives CDR1 SGHDN, CDR2 FVKESK. The CDR3 spells CASSQFGLAGGAGELFF. Written as DNA, the CDR3 is TGTGCCAGCAGCCAGTTCGGACTAGCGGGAGGGGCCGGGGAGCTGTTTTTT.

This clone appeared once. The rearrangement joins TRBV6-1 to TRBJ1-2; D unclear. This CDR3 comprises 14 residues. V lost 0 bases to trimming and J lost 5 bases, with 10 bases between them. CDR1 and CDR2 from the germline V gene are MNHNS and SASEGT. The CDR3 DNA sequence: TGTGCCAGCAGTGAAGCCTATACGGGGTATGGCTACACCTTC. Translation: CASSEAYTGYGYTF.

This rearrangement joins TRBV28 to TRBJ1-1, with a possible D match to TRBD1 (6 bases). Germline CDR1 MDHEN, CDR2 SYDVKM. Deletions cut 6 bases from V and 11 bases from J, with 16 bases between. This CDR3 is built from 12 residues. CDR3 nucleotide sequence: TGTGCCAGCAGATCGGTCCGGGGGGCTGCTTTCTTT. Residues: CASRSVRGAAFF.

V and J are TRBV5-1 and TRBJ2-7, with a possible D match to TRBD2 (7 bases). The V end was cut by 2 bases, the J end by 6 bases, with 15 bases between. Germline-derived CDR1 and CDR2 are SGHRS and YFSETQ. The CDR3 runs 14 residues. Here the CDR3 reads CASSLAAGAREQYF. The CDR3 DNA reads as TGCGCCAGCAGCTTAGCCGCGGGGGCGCGCGAGCAGTACTTC.

This clone was counted a few times. The chain employs TRBV6-5 and TRBJ2-3; D possibly corresponds to TRBD2 (5 bases). Germline values: CDR1 MNHEY, CDR2 SVGAGI. Deletions cut 5 bases from V and 4 bases from J, with 13 bases between. The CDR3 is 14 amino acids. The DNA for the CDR3 is TGTGCCAGCAGTACCCCATCGGGGTCAGATACGCAGTATTTT. Translating gives CASSTPSGSDTQYF.

J is TRBJ2-7 and V is TRBV5-4, with 12 bases fitting TRBD2. The CDR3 is 16 amino acids. V dropped 4 bases and J dropped 5; count of bases not matched to a gene: 10. The germline V gene encodes CDR1 SGHNT and CDR2 YYREEE (reference sequence). CDR3: CASSRSLAGGDHEQYF. CDR3 coding DNA: TGTGCCAGCAGCCGTTCTCTAGCGGGAGGGGACCACGAGCAGTACTTC.

The chain recombines TRBV28 with TRBJ1-5; D may be TRBD1 (5 bases). CDR1 and CDR2 (germline): MDHEN, SYDVKM. V shed 6 bases and J shed 6 bases, with 12 bases lying between them. This CDR3 has 13 amino acids. The CDR3 bases are TGTGCCAGCAGCTCAAGGGGCGTTCAGCCCCAGCATTTT. Translation gives CASSSRGVQPQHF.

This clone was seen just once. The chain links TRBV15 to TRBJ1-3, with 9 bases identical to TRBD1. The V segment lost 3 bases and the J segment 7 bases; nucleotides outside the gene matches: 7. Germline CDR1 LNHNV, CDR2 YYDKDF (reference sequence). The CDR3 spans 15 residues. The CDR3 sequence is CATSRPGQGRNTIYF. The CDR3 DNA sequence: TGTGCCACCAGCAGGCCCGGACAGGGGAGGAACACCATATATTTT.

The chain employs TRBV6-5 and TRBJ1-5; D is possibly TRBD1 (5 bases). The germline V gene encodes CDR1 MNHEY and CDR2 SVGAGI. V dropped 4 bases and J dropped 4 bases, with 14 bases sitting between them. This CDR3 comprises 15 residues. The CDR3 region has the DNA TGTGCCAGCAGTTCCCAGACTGGGGGGAATCAGCCCCAGCATTTT. Its protein is CASSSQTGGNQPQHF.

This clone was seen only once. V gene TRBV11-2 combines with J gene TRBJ2-7, with D perhaps TRBD1 (6 bases). Germline CDR1 reads SGHAT; CDR2 reads FQNNGV. V shed 5 bases and J shed 3 bases, with 14 bases lying between them. This CDR3 comprises 14 residues. Here the CDR3 DNA reads TGTGCCAGCAGCCTCCGAGGGGGATACTACGAGCAGTACTTC. Translated, it gives CASSLRGGYYEQYF.

This clone has only a few counts. The chain links TRBV10-2 to TRBJ1-6, with 9 bases lining up with TRBD1. Germline-derived CDR1 and CDR2 are WSHSY and SAAADI. The CDR3 has 15 amino acids. The J segment lost 7 bases and the V segment lost 6 bases, leaving 7 bases of the junction unmatched. The CDR3 region is CASSPRTGANSPLHF. DNA of the CDR3: TGCGCCAGCAGCCCTCGGACAGGGGCCAATTCACCCCTCCACTTT.